This entry lists 27 T cell receptor beta chains sequenced from one sample in a study of blood T cell repertoires in COVID-19. Some clones are missing from TCRdb's copy, which holds only in-frame ones; the method was immunoSEQ multiplex PCR. The sample has tens of thousands of clones, roughly 89% seen once; the top ten hold around 17%. Sequenced: peripheral blood. The receptors come from a woman in her sixties with COVID-19, enrolled during active disease.

This clone came up once. V and J are TRBV12-5 and TRBJ1-4, with D unresolved. In germline, CDR1 is LGHNT, CDR2 FRNRAP. The CDR3 is 13 amino acids. V lost 6 bases and J lost 3, with 8 bases in between. In DNA form, the CDR3 reads TGTGCTAGTGGAACGACTCCTAATGAAAAACTGTTTTTT. The encoded protein is CASGTTPNEKLFF.

This rearrangement joins TRBV2 to TRBJ2-1, with 11 bases that match TRBD1. Trimming cost V 7 bases and J 4 bases; bases outside gene matches: 6. This CDR3 comprises 15 residues. In germline, CDR1 is SNHLY, CDR2 FYNNEI. CDR3: CASNLGQGAYNEQFF. In DNA form, the CDR3 reads TGTGCCAGCAACCTCGGACAGGGGGCATACAATGAGCAGTTCTTC.

Only one count was recorded for this clone. The chain links TRBV7-2 to TRBJ1-2; TRBD1 matches 7 bases. Germline V gives CDR1 SGHTA, CDR2 FQGNSA. The ends lost 6 bases at V and 0 bases at J; junction bases unmatched: 7. The CDR3 is 15 residues long. The chain's CDR3 is CASRTTGVTNYGYTF. The DNA of the CDR3 is TGTGCCAGCAGGACCACAGGGGTAACTAACTATGGCTACACCTTC.

This chain joins TRBV3-1 (or the pseudogene TRBV3-2) and TRBJ2-2; 14 bases are shared with TRBD2. CDR3 length: 14 amino acids. The germline V gene encodes CDR1 LGHDT and CDR2 YNNKEL (reference sequence). Trimming cost V 6 bases and J 6 bases; bases outside gene matches: 0. CDR3 region: CASRTSGGAGELFF. CDR3 nucleotides: TGTGCCAGCAGGACTAGCGGGGGGGCCGGGGAGCTGTTTTTT.

The gene calls are TRBV9 and TRBJ2-1; D may be TRBD1 (5 bases). V was pared by 4 bases and J by 3 bases, with 14 bases between. The germline V gene has CDR1 SGDLS and CDR2 YYNGEE. The CDR3 loop spans 15 amino acids. The CDR3, as DNA: TGTGCCAGCAGCCCTCGTGGGCAGGGCTACAATGAGCAGTTCTTC. Translating gives CASSPRGQGYNEQFF. Looking up the rest from reference TRBV9 and TRBJ2-1 gives the full variable domain: DSGVTQTPKHLITATGQRVTLRCSPRSGDLSVYWYQQSLDQGLQFLIQYYNGEERAKGNILERFSAQQFPDLHSELNLSSLELGDSALYFCASSPRGQGYNEQFFGPGTRLTVL.

The chain carries TRBV11-2 and TRBJ2-5; 7 positions match TRBD1. Per germline, CDR1 SGHAT and CDR2 FQNNGV. The CDR3 contains 15 residues. V was clipped by 4 bases and J by 1 base; unmatched bases: 6. The CDR3 region is CASSYRDSFQETQYF. In DNA, the CDR3 is TGTGCCAGCAGCTACCGGGACAGCTTCCAAGAGACCCAGTACTTC.

In this sample, this clone turned up once. The chain employs TRBV9 and TRBJ2-7; a weak D match, TRBD2 (6 bases). This CDR3 comprises 15 residues. Trimming shortened V by 0 bases and J by 2 bases, and 12 bases separated the two germline ends. Germline CDR1 is SGDLS and CDR2 is YYNGEE. The chain's CDR3 is CASSVAGSNTYEQYF. As DNA, the CDR3 is TGTGCCAGCAGCGTAGCCGGGAGCAACACCTACGAGCAGTACTTC.

The chain is built from TRBV9 and TRBJ2-5; 9 bases are a match to TRBD1. CDR3 length: 14 residues. Germline loops: CDR1 SGDLS, CDR2 YYNGEE. Trimming cost V 4 bases and J 5 bases; bases outside gene matches: 6. This CDR3 reads CASSPRTGEETQYF. In DNA, the CDR3 is TGTGCCAGCAGCCCGCGGACAGGGGAGGAGACCCAGTACTTC. The full variable domain, rest sourced from reference TRBV9 and TRBJ2-5, is DSGVTQTPKHLITATGQRVTLRCSPRSGDLSVYWYQQSLDQGLQFLIQYYNGEERAKGNILERFSAQQFPDLHSELNLSSLELGDSALYFCASSPRTGEETQYFGPGTRLLVL.

The chain combines TRBV24-1 with TRBJ2-2, with 12 bases lining up with TRBD2. Germline values: CDR1 KGHDR, CDR2 SFDVKD. V lost 3 bases to trimming and J lost 5 bases; unmatched junction nucleotides: 3. The CDR3 runs 16 residues. In DNA, the CDR3 is TGTGCCACCAGTGATCACGGGACTAGCGGGACCGGGGAGCTGTTTTTT. Amino acid sequence: CATSDHGTSGTGELFF.

The chain joins TRBV4-1 to TRBJ1-6; 7 nucleotides line up with TRBD1. Germline CDR1 and CDR2: MGHRA and YSYEKL. The CDR3 is 18 amino acids. J gave up 3 bases and V 0 bases, and 8 bases lay outside the gene matches. The DNA for the CDR3 is TGCGCCAGCAGCCAAGAAAGGACAGGCTCTTACTATAATTCACCCCTCCACTTT. Protein product: CASSQERTGSYYNSPLHF.

V gene TRBV10-3 combines with J gene TRBJ1-2; 7 nucleotides line up with TRBD1. Trimming at V came to 1 base and at J to 6 bases, leaving 2 bases not matched to a gene. CDR3 length equals 13 residues. CDR1 is ENHRY and CDR2 is SYGVKD in the germline V gene. The CDR3 DNA sequence: TGTGCCATCAGTGAGTACAGGGGCGATGGCTACACCTTC. It codes for CAISEYRGDGYTF.

V usage is TRBV4-3 and J usage is TRBJ1-4; no reliable D call. Trimming took 5 bases from V and 6 from J, leaving 16 bases between them. This CDR3 spans 15 amino acids. CDR1 is LGHNA and CDR2 is YSLEER in the germline V gene. CDR3: CASSGNGRSDEKLFF. CDR3 nucleotide sequence: TGCGCCAGCAGCGGGAACGGGAGGTCGGATGAAAAACTGTTTTTT.

This clone was detected only once. This rearrangement joins TRBV6-2 or TRBV6-3 to TRBJ2-7; weak D call: TRBD1 (6 bases). The CDR3 length is 15 residues. Germline CDR1 reads MNHEY; CDR2 reads SVGEGT. Trimming stripped 2 bases from V and 4 bases from J, with 15 bases between. The CDR3 DNA reads as TGTGCCAGCAGTTACGAGGCAGGGGCATTGTACGAGCAGTACTTC. This codes for CASSYEAGALYEQYF.

About this clone: The junction departs from the called germline gene at one end, perhaps through a read error. The V gene is TRBV30, the J gene TRBJ1-3; TRBD1 might be the D (6 bases). This CDR3 region has 13 residues. Germline values: CDR1 GTSNPN, CDR2 SVGIG (reference sequence). The CDR3 sequence: CATTGSFGDTIYF. CDR3 DNA sequence: TGTGCCACGACAGGCTCGTTTGGAGACACCATATATTTT.

This clone was detected only once. Here the CDR3 reads CASSPRPSTDTQYF. CDR3 in DNA: TGTGCCAGCAGCCCGCGGCCTAGCACAGATACGCAGTATTTT. V and J are TRBV7-2 and TRBJ2-3; D is uncertain. Trimming pared 5 bases from V and 0 bases from J, leaving 9 bases between. The CDR3 loop spans 14 amino acids. In germline, CDR1 is SGHTA, CDR2 FQGNSA.

This clone was observed once. The genes are TRBV5-1 and TRBJ2-5, with 8 bases fitting TRBD2. CDR3 length equals 16 residues. Trimming took 0 bases from V and 2 from J; bases not matched to a gene: 6. CDR1 is SGHRS, CDR2 YFSETQ, per germline. The DNA for the CDR3 is TGCGCCAGCAGCTTGGGTTTAGCGGGGCTTCAAGAGACCCAGTACTTC. Translating gives CASSLGLAGLQETQYF.

This rearrangement joins TRBV4-3 to TRBJ2-7; 8 bases agree with TRBD1. The CDR3 contains 15 residues. With 2 bases clipped from V and 5 bases from J, the junction kept 8 bases outside the gene matches. CDR1 is LGHNA and CDR2 is YSLEER in the germline V gene. CDR3 DNA sequence: TGCGCCAGCAGCCAAAGGACAGGGACTGTCGACGAGCAGTACTTC. It translates to CASSQRTGTVDEQYF.

The count of this clone is one. The CDR3 spells CANREGHSLGGELFF. The DNA of the CDR3 is TGTGCCAACCGAGAGGGCCATTCCCTCGGCGGGGAGCTGTTTTTT. The chain carries TRBV2 and TRBJ2-2; maybe TRBD2 (5 bases). This CDR3 has 15 amino acids. V was shortened by 10 bases and J by 7 bases, with 22 bases between the two germline ends. Germline loops: CDR1 SNHLY, CDR2 FYNNEI.

The chain combines TRBV5-1 with TRBJ2-1; weak D call: TRBD1 (6 bases). Trimming shortened V by 5 bases and J by 6 bases, and 18 bases separated the two germline ends. Germline V gives CDR1 SGHRS, CDR2 YFSETQ. This CDR3 has 15 amino acids. Here the CDR3 DNA reads TGCGCCAGCAGTCCCGAGACAGGAATCCCCAATGAGCAGTTCTTC. It specifies CASSPETGIPNEQFF.

The chain is built from TRBV6-5 and TRBJ1-1, with D perhaps matching TRBD1 (5 bases). Germline V gene lookup returns CDR1 MNHEY and CDR2 SVGAGI. V was clipped by 4 bases and J by 1 base, with 10 bases between them. This CDR3 region has 14 residues. The CDR3 bases are TGTGCCAGCAGTTTCAACCAGGGGAACACTGAAGCTTTCTTT. Translating it yields CASSFNQGNTEAFF.

This rearrangement joins TRBV6-5 to TRBJ1-1, with D possibly being TRBD1 (5 bases). Germline V gives CDR1 MNHEY, CDR2 SVGAGI. This CDR3 region has 14 residues. Trimming removed 7 bases at V and 1 base at J, with 13 bases between. The CDR3 reads CASTRKQANTEAFF. The CDR3 DNA follows: TGTGCCAGCACACGCAAACAGGCGAACACTGAAGCTTTCTTT.

The V and J genes are TRBV11-3 and TRBJ1-2, with 7 bases identical to TRBD1. Unmatched junction bases numbered 30, after V lost 0 bases and J lost 8 bases. CDR3 size: 22 residues. The germline V gene has CDR1 SGHNT and CDR2 YENEEA. The CDR3 DNA follows: TGTGCCAGCAGCTTAGACCTACGAGGGGGCAGTCAATCACGCTTCAGCCCGTCCGGCTACACCTTC. It codes for CASSLDLRGGSQSRFSPSGYTF.

Notes on this clone: The same CDR3 is also encoded by other DNA sequences in this sample. The CDR3 protein is CASSLDRGNEKLFF. CDR3 nucleotide sequence: TGCGCCAGCAGTCTGGACAGGGGGAATGAAAAACTGTTTTTT. V gene TRBV5-1 combines with J gene TRBJ1-4, with 10 bases matching TRBD1. The V and J ends lost 5 bases and 5 bases, in that order; junction bases with no gene match: 3. Germline V gene lookup returns CDR1 SGHRS and CDR2 YFSETQ. The CDR3 runs to 14 residues.

The chain employs TRBV29-1 and TRBJ2-7; TRBD1 aligns across 12 bases. CDR3 length equals 13 residues. CDR1 and CDR2 from the germline V gene are SQVTM and ANQGSEA. V lost 6 bases and J lost 5; bases outside the gene matches: 5. In DNA form, the CDR3 reads TGCAGCGTGACCGGGACAGGGGGCCACGAGCAGTACTTC. Residues: CSVTGTGGHEQYF.

The chain recombines TRBV7-6 with TRBJ1-1; D not resolved. V lost 2 bases to trimming and J lost 3 bases, with 7 bases between them. Germline CDR1 SGHVS, CDR2 FNYEAQ. CDR3 length: 13 amino acids. The CDR3 sequence is CASSLFRDTEAFF. The DNA of the CDR3 is TGTGCCAGCAGCTTATTCCGGGACACTGAAGCTTTCTTT.

This sequence joins TRBV5-1 and TRBJ1-4; 7 bases agree with TRBD1. With V trimmed by 7 bases and J by 7 bases, 10 bases remained unmatched. CDR3 length: 14 amino acids. Germline V gene data show CDR1 as SGHRS and CDR2 as YFSETQ. CDR3: CASGETGTGEKLFF. Here the CDR3 DNA reads TGCGCCAGCGGGGAGACAGGGACGGGTGAAAAACTGTTTTTT.

The V gene is TRBV3-1 (or the pseudogene TRBV3-2), the J gene TRBJ2-1; 10 bases agree with TRBD2. Germline V lookup: CDR1 LGHDT, CDR2 YNNKEL (reference sequence). V trimming: 1 base; J trimming: 2 bases; junction bases outside the gene matches: 2. The CDR3 spans 16 residues. The CDR3 region has the DNA TGTGCCAGCAGCCAAGGGCTAGCGGGGGCCTACAATGAGCAGTTCTTC. Translating it yields CASSQGLAGAYNEQFF.